This T cell receptor beta chain was identified during a study of cytomegalovirus exposure and HLA in healthy donors. Per the germline V gene, CDR1 is SGDLS and CDR2 is YYNGEE. J was trimmed by 4 bases and V by 2 bases; bases with no gene match: 13. CDR3 size: 18 residues. On this clone itself: No antigen is known for it.

Points from the study as a whole: It was shown in a later analysis that HLA-associated TCR beta chains were more clonally expanded than other, equally common chains. In presence/absence analyses, roughly uniform sequencing depth across donors was assumed. Cytomegalovirus status, reportedly, was diagnosed with high specificity and sensitivity by the classifier.

The PCR had 60 Vbeta and 13 Jbeta primers. Libraries were prepared by immunoSEQ multiplex PCR; TCRdb keeps only in-frame clonotypes and omits some of them. Of nearly 110,000 clones in the sample, roughly 75% are singletons; the top ten hold over 2%. The receptor was isolated from a man aged 35-49 years in good health and CMV-seronegative. Sequencing input: PBMCs. The chain employs TRBV9 and TRBJ2-2; TRBD2 matches 8 bases. The DNA of the CDR3 is TGTGCCAGCAGCGTTTTTGCCGGGGGGGCCCTGGGCACCGGGGAGCTGTTTTTT. Its protein is CASSVFAGGALGTGELFF.